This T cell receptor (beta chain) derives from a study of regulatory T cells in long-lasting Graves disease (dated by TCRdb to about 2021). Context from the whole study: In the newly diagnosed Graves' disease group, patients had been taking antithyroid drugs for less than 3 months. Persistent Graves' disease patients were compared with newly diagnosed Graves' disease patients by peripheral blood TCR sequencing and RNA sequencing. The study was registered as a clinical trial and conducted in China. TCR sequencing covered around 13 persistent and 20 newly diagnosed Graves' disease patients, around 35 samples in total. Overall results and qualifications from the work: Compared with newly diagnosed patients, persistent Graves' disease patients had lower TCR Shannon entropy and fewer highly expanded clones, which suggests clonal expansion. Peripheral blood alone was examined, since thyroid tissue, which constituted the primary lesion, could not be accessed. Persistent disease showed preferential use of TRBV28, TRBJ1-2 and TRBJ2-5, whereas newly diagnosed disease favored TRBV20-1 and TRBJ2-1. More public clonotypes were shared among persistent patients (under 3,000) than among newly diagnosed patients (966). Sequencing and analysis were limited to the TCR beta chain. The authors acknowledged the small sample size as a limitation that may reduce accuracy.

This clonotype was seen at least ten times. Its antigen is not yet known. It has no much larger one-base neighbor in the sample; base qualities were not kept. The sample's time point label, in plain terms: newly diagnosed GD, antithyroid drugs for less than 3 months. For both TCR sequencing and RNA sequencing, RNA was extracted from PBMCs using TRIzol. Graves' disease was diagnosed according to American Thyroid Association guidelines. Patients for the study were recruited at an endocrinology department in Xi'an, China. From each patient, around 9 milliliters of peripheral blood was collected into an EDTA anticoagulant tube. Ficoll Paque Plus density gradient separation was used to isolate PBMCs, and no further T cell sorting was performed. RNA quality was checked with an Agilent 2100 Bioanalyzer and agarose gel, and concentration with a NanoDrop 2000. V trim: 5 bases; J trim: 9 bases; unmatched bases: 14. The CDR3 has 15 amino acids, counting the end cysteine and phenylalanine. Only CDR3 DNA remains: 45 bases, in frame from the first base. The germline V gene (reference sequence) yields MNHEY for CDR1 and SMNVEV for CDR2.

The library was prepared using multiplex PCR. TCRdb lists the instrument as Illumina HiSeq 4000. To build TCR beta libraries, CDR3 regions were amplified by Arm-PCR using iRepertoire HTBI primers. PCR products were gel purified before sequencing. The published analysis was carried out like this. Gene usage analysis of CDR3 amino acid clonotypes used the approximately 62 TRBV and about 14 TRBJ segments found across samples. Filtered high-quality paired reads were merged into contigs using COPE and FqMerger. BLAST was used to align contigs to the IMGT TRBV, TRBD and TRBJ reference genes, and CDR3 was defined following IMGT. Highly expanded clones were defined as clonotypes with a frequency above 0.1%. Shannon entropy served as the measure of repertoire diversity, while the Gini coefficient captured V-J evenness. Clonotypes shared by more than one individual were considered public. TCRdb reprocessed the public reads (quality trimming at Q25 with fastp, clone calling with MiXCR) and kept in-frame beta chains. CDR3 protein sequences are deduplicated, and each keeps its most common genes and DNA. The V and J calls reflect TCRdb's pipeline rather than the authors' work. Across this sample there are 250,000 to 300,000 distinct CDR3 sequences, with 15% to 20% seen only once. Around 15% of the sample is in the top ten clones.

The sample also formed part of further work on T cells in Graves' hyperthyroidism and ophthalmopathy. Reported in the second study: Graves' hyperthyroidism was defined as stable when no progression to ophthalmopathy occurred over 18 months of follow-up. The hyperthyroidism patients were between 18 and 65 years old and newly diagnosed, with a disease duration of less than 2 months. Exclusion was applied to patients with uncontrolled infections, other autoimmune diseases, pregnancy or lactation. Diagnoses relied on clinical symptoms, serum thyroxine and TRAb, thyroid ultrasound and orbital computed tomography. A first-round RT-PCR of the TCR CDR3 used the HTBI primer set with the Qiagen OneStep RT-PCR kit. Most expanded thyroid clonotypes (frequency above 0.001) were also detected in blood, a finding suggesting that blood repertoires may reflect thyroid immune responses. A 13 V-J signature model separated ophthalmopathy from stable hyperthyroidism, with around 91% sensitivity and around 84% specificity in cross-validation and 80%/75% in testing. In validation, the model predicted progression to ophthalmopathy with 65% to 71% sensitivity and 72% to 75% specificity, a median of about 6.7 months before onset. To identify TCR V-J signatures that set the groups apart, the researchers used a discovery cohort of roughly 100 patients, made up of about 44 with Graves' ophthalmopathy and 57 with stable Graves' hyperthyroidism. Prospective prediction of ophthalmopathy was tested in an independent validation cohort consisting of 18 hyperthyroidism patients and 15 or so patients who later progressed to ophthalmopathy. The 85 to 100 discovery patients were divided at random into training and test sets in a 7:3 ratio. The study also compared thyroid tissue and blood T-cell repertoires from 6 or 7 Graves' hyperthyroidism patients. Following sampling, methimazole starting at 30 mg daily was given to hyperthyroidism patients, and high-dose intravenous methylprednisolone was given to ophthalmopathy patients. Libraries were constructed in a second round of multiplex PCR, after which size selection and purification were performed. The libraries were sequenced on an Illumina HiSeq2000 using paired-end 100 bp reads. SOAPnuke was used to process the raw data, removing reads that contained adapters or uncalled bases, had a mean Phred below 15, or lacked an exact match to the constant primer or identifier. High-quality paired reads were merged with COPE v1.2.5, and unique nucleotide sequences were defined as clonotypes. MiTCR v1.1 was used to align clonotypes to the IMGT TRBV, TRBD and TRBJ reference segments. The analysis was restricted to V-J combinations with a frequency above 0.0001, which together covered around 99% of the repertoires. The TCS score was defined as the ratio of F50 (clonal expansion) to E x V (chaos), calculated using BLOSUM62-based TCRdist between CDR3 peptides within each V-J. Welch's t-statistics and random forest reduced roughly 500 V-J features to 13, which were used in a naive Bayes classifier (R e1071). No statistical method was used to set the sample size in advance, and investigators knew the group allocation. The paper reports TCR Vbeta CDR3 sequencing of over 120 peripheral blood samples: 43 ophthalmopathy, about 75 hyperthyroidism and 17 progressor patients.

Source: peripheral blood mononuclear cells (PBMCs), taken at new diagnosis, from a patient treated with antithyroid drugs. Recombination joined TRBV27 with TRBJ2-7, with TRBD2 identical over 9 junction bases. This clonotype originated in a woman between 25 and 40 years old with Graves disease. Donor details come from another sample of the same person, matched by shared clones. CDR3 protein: CASSAFSGGHEGQYF. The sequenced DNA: TGTGCCAGCAGTGCCTTTAGCGGGGGCCATGAGGGGCAGTACTTC.